This T cell receptor beta chain emerged from a study of T-cell reconstitution after alpha-beta-depleted transplantation in children. This clonotype occurred many times. The TCRbeta library was prepared with unique molecular identifiers. From the PCR reads, TCRdb called clonotypes with MiXCR, one entry per CDR3 protein. The sample lists nearly 400,000 distinct CDR3 sequences, approximately 20% occurring once. The clonotype comes from a human donor who donated a stem cell graft to a child with acute myeloid leukemia. Sequencing was performed on PBMCs from the stem cell graft donor, taken from the stem cell graft.

CDR3 sequence reads: CSADKRYSYNEQFF. The CDR3 bases are TGCAGTGCCGATAAGCGTTACTCCTACAATGAGCAGTTCTTC. The chain recombines TRBV20-1 with TRBJ2-1, with D unclear. The CDR3 has 14 amino acids. Between the trimmed V and J ends, which lost 6 bases and 0 bases, there was a span of 12 bases. The germline CDR1 and CDR2 sequences are DFQATT and SNEGSKA (reference sequence).